A single sample is the source of the 28 T cell receptor beta chains below, sequenced in a study of blood T cell repertoires in COVID-19. The assay was immunoSEQ multiplex PCR, and TCRdb's table has in-frame clones only and misses some. The profile shows some 100,000 clones, 88% of them singletons. The source material was peripheral blood. The receptors derive from a woman aged 55-70 years with acute or convalescent COVID-19.

This chain joins TRBV9 and TRBJ1-3; D not certain. Germline CDR1 is SGDLS and CDR2 is YYNGEE. Trimming left V 0 bases short and J 0 bases short, with 13 bases between. The CDR3 consists of 17 residues. The CDR3 loop is CASSVVGGGSSGNTIYF. Here the CDR3 DNA reads TGTGCCAGCAGCGTAGTTGGAGGCGGCAGCTCTGGAAACACCATATATTTT.

The chain links TRBV19 to TRBJ1-6, with D maybe TRBD1 (5 bases). Per germline, CDR1 LNHDA and CDR2 SQIVND (reference sequence). Trimming cost V 7 bases and J 5 bases, with 12 bases left between them. The CDR3 has 14 amino acids. The CDR3 DNA sequence: TGTGCCAGTACCCTAAGGGGAAATAATTCACCCCTCCACTTT. Translation gives CASTLRGNNSPLHF. The full variable domain, with the rest looked up from reference TRBV19 and TRBJ1-6, is DGGITQSPKYLFRKEGQNVTLSCEQNLNHDAMYWYRQDPGQGLRLIYYSQIVNDFQKGDIAEGYSVSREKKESFPLTVTSAQKNPTAFYLCASTLRGNNSPLHFGNGTRLTVT.

The V call is TRBV28, the J call TRBJ1-1; weak D call: TRBD1 (5 bases). CDR1 MDHEN and CDR2 SYDVKM come from the germline V gene. Trimming pared 7 bases from V and 8 bases from J, leaving 8 bases between. This CDR3 is built from 10 residues. The CDR3 protein is CASIQGEAFF. CDR3 in DNA: TGTGCCAGCATCCAGGGAGAAGCTTTCTTT.

The V gene is TRBV29-1, the J gene TRBJ1-1; 7 nucleotides agree with TRBD1. Germline V lookup: CDR1 SQVTM, CDR2 ANQGSEA. Trimming at V came to 7 bases and at J to 0 bases, leaving 5 bases not matched to a gene. This CDR3 has 13 amino acids. CDR3: CSALTGMNTEAFF. The CDR3 DNA is TGCAGCGCTTTGACAGGGATGAACACTGAAGCTTTCTTT. The whole variable domain, remainder taken from reference TRBV29-1 and TRBJ1-1, is SAVISQKPSRDICQRGTSLTIQCQVDSQVTMMFWYRQQPGQSLTLIATANQGSEATYESGFVIDKFPISRPNLTFSTLTVSNMSPEDSSIYLCSALTGMNTEAFFGQGTRLTVV.

V and J are TRBV28 and TRBJ2-5, with a tentative D call TRBD2 (6 bases). Trimming took 3 bases from V and 4 from J, leaving 15 bases between them. CDR1 is MDHEN, CDR2 SYDVKM, per germline. The length of the CDR3 is 15 residues. CDR3: CASSLTSAYIETQYF. CDR3 nucleotides: TGTGCCAGCAGTTTGACTAGTGCATATATAGAGACCCAGTACTTC.

This rearrangement joins TRBV19 to TRBJ1-5, with D possibly TRBD1 on 6 matching bases. Germline V lookup: CDR1 LNHDA, CDR2 SQIVND (reference sequence). V was cut by 5 bases and J by 3 bases, with 17 bases left in between. This CDR3 region has 16 residues. CDR3: CASSLAGTLINQPQHF. CDR3 DNA: TGTGCCAGTAGTCTCGCCGGGACACTAATCAATCAGCCCCAGCATTTT.

The CDR3 DNA reads as TGTGCCAGCAGTTCCGGACAGGGTGACCAGCCCCAGCATTTT. Translating gives CASSSGQGDQPQHF. The chain joins TRBV6-5 to TRBJ1-5; 8 bases map to TRBD1. The CDR3 totals 14 residues. CDR1 and CDR2 from the germline V gene are MNHEY and SVGAGI. The trim removed 4 bases at V and 7 bases at J, leaving 6 bases unmatched.

The rearrangement joins TRBV9 to TRBJ2-1, with TRBD1 matching over 7 bases. Germline trimming cut 3 bases from V and 3 bases from J; bases unmatched to any gene: 6. The germline V gene encodes CDR1 SGDLS and CDR2 YYNGEE. The CDR3 runs to 15 residues. The DNA of the CDR3 is TGTGCCAGCAGCGAGCCGGGACAGAGCTACAATGAGCAGTTCTTC. It specifies CASSEPGQSYNEQFF.

The V and J genes are TRBV9 and TRBJ1-2; D is unresolved. Germline lookup yields CDR1 SGDLS and CDR2 YYNGEE. Trimming removed 3 bases from V and 3 bases from J, with 6 bases in between. CDR3 length: 12 amino acids. The CDR3 spells CASSALDYGYTF. CDR3 in DNA: TGTGCCAGCAGCGCACTAGACTATGGCTACACCTTC.

This clone was counted a single time. The chain combines TRBV6-5 with TRBJ1-1; perhaps TRBD1 as D (5 bases). This CDR3 comprises 14 residues. Per germline, CDR1 MNHEY and CDR2 SVGAGI. V was pared by 0 bases and J by 3 bases, with 8 bases between. The CDR3 sequence: CASSYSWGDTEAFF. The CDR3 DNA follows: TGTGCCAGCAGTTACTCGTGGGGGGACACTGAAGCTTTCTTT.

The rearrangement joins TRBV5-1 to TRBJ1-1; 8 nucleotides agree with TRBD1. The J segment lost 0 bases and the V segment lost 4 bases, leaving 2 bases of the junction unmatched. Germline CDR1 SGHRS, CDR2 YFSETQ. The CDR3 has 14 amino acids. CDR3 in amino acids: CASSRTGMNTEAFF. For the CDR3, the DNA is TGCGCCAGCAGCAGGACAGGGATGAACACTGAAGCTTTCTTT.

This clone was counted a single time. CDR3 bases: TGTGCCAGCAGTGAAGAGGGCAGGGGGCGAGACGGGGAGCTGTTTTTT. Its protein is CASSEEGRGRDGELFF. The genes are TRBV6-1 and TRBJ2-2; 8 bases line up with TRBD1. Germline assignment: CDR1 MNHNS and CDR2 SASEGT. V dropped 1 base and J dropped 7; count of bases not matched to a gene: 8. The CDR3 covers 16 residues.

The chain links TRBV10-3 to TRBJ1-1, with 7 bases fitting TRBD1. CDR1 and CDR2 (germline): ENHRY, SYGVKD. J lost 0 bases, V lost 7 bases, and 5 bases had no gene match. The CDR3 covers 14 residues. The CDR3: CAITPTGMNTEAFF. CDR3 coding DNA: TGTGCCATCACCCCGACAGGGATGAACACTGAAGCTTTCTTT.

The table lists this clone with a count of one. The CDR3 reads CASSFGTGNTEAFF. CDR3 bases: TGTGCCAGCAGTTTCGGGACAGGGAACACTGAAGCTTTCTTT. The chain links TRBV28 to TRBJ1-1; 8 nucleotides align to TRBD1. CDR1 is MDHEN and CDR2 is SYDVKM in the germline V gene. The length of the CDR3 is 14 residues. V was pared by 3 bases and J by 1 base, with 1 base of the junction left unmatched.

The CDR3 here is CASSPSSAYEQYV. The CDR3 DNA reads as TGTGCCAGCTCACCCTCGTCCGCCTACGAGCAGTACGTC. V usage is TRBV18 and J usage is TRBJ2-7; D gene uncertain. V was clipped by 3 bases and J by 2 bases, with 8 bases between them. Germline values: CDR1 KGHSH, CDR2 LQKENI. CDR3 size: 13 residues.

The chain couples TRBV27 to TRBJ1-1; no firm D call. Trimming took off 4 bases at V and 11 bases at J, with 17 bases between the two ends. CDR3 length equals 13 residues. The V gene's germline CDR1 is MNHEY and CDR2 SMNVEV (reference sequence). CDR3 sequence reads: CASSSPRGTGAFF. CDR3 DNA: TGTGCCAGCAGTTCCCCACGCGGAACGGGGGCTTTCTTT.

A remark on this clone: Relative to the germline gene, one junction end is altered; a read error may explain this. The V and J genes are TRBV5-1 and TRBJ2-2, with D perhaps assigned TRBD1 or TRBD2 (5 bases each). CDR3 size: 18 residues. Per the germline V gene, CDR1 is SGHRS and CDR2 is YFSETQ. CDR3 in DNA: TGCGCCAGCAGGTTGGGAGTAAGAAGGGGCCAAAACACCGGGGAGCTGTTTTTT. The encoded protein is CASRLGVRRGQNTGELFF. The complete variable domain, with remaining parts taken from reference TRBV5-1 and TRBJ2-2, reads KAGVTQTPRYLIKTRGQQVTLSCSPISGHRSVSWYQQTPGQGLQFLFEYFSETQRNKGNFPGRFSGRQFSNSRSEMNVSTLELGDSALYLCASRLGVRRGQNTGELFFGEGSRLTVL.

The chain recombines TRBV18 with TRBJ2-5; the match to TRBD2 covers 8 bases. The CDR3 spans 14 residues. V gave up 5 bases and J gave up 4 bases; unmatched junction bases: 6. From germline, CDR1 is KGHSH and CDR2 LQKENI. The CDR3 loop is CASSKQAGAETQYF. CDR3 bases: TGTGCCAGCTCAAAACAAGCGGGAGCAGAGACCCAGTACTTC.

This clone was recorded once. The chain links TRBV5-6 to TRBJ2-2, with 9 bases that match TRBD2. The trim removed 0 bases at V and 3 bases at J, leaving 3 bases unmatched. CDR1 and CDR2 (germline): SGHDT, YYEEEE. This CDR3 is built from 16 residues. The CDR3 nucleotides are TGTGCCAGCAGCTTGGGGCTAGCGGGGTACACCGGGGAGCTGTTTTTT. Residues: CASSLGLAGYTGELFF. Together with reference TRBV5-6 and TRBJ2-2, the CDR3 gives the full variable domain: DAGVTQSPTHLIKTRGQQVTLRCSPKSGHDTVSWYQQALGQGPQFIFQYYEEEERQRGNFPDRFSGHQFPNYSSELNVNALLLGDSALYLCASSLGLAGYTGELFFGEGSRLTVL.

The chain is built from TRBV12-5 and TRBJ2-1; weak D call: TRBD2 (6 bases). The ends were cut back, 8 bases at V and 3 bases at J, with 26 bases in the middle. This CDR3 contains 18 residues. The germline V gene has CDR1 LGHNT and CDR2 FRNRAP. CDR3 in amino acids: CASPFSTRSLANYNEQFF. As DNA, the CDR3 is TGTGCTAGTCCCTTCTCGACGAGGTCGCTAGCGAACTACAATGAGCAGTTCTTC.

This chain uses TRBV6-5 with TRBJ1-1; D is possibly TRBD1 (5 bases). This CDR3 contains 14 residues. Trimming left V 8 bases short and J 2 bases short, with 15 bases between. Germline V gene data show CDR1 as MNHEY and CDR2 as SVGAGI. The CDR3 nucleotides are TGTGCCAGCGGGGGGAGGGGCAGCAACACTGAAGCTTTCTTT. Encoded protein: CASGGRGSNTEAFF.

The gene calls are TRBV27 and TRBJ2-1; 9 nucleotides align to TRBD2. The V gene end was trimmed by 3 bases and the J gene end by 10 bases; junction bases not matched to a gene: 7. The CDR3 spans 14 residues. CDR1 and CDR2 (germline): MNHEY, SMNVEV (reference sequence). CDR3 DNA sequence: TGTGCCAGCAGTTTCGGTGGGGCGGGGGGGGAGCAGTTCTTC. Its translation: CASSFGGAGGEQFF.

This clone occurred a few times. The chain has TRBV21-1 and TRBJ2-7; TRBD2, the table's D call, was not compared with the DNA. TRBV21-1 constitutes a pseudogene. The CDR3 has 18 amino acids. DNA for the CDR3: TGTGCCAGCAGCAAAGAGGGACTAGCAGCCCCCCGAACCTACGAGCAGTACGTC. It yields the protein CASSKEGLAAPRTYEQYV.

The chain couples TRBV5-4 to TRBJ1-2, with D uncertain. Per the germline V gene, CDR1 is SGHNT and CDR2 is YYREEE (reference sequence). This CDR3 comprises 13 residues. V lost 5 bases to trimming and J lost 3 bases, with 11 bases between them. The CDR3 nucleotides read TGTGCCAGCAGACCGGGGTCCTACTATGGCTACACCTTC. Its translation is CASRPGSYYGYTF.

The V call is TRBV5-6, the J call TRBJ1-2; TRBD1 agrees at 9 bases. There are 16 residues in the CDR3. The V gene end was trimmed by 1 base and the J gene end by 3 bases; junction bases not matched to a gene: 7. Germline loops: CDR1 SGHDT, CDR2 YYEEEE. The CDR3 coding sequence is TGTGCCAGCAGCTTGTCCCCGGGACAGGGATACTATGGCTACACCTTC. Translated, it gives CASSLSPGQGYYGYTF.

Of note for this clone: Different DNA sequences within this sample yield the same CDR3. The rearrangement uses TRBV6-5 and TRBJ1-2, with 11 nucleotides matching TRBD1. Germline values: CDR1 MNHEY, CDR2 SVGAGI. Unmatched junction bases numbered 2, after V lost 0 bases and J lost 5 bases. The CDR3 runs to 15 residues. The CDR3 reads CASSYSRDRGYGYTF. In DNA form, the CDR3 reads TGTGCCAGCAGTTACTCGAGGGACAGGGGGTATGGCTACACCTTC.

The gene calls are TRBV6-1 and TRBJ1-2; TRBD1 is a possible D gene (5 bases). CDR1 and CDR2 from the germline V gene are MNHNS and SASEGT. V lost 2 bases and J lost 6, with 13 bases in between. This CDR3 has 14 amino acids. The CDR3 nucleotides are TGTGCCAGCAGTGAAAGGCCGGGGGGGGATGGCTACACCTTC. Translated, it gives CASSERPGGDGYTF.

This rearrangement joins TRBV3-1 (or the pseudogene TRBV3-2) to TRBJ1-2; D is undetermined. The germline V and J ends were trimmed by 1 base and 6 bases, with 6 bases remaining between them. CDR1 is LGHDT, CDR2 YNNKEL, per germline (reference sequence). This CDR3 contains 12 residues. The CDR3 spells CASSQVEHGYTF. In DNA, the CDR3 is TGTGCCAGCAGCCAAGTGGAGCATGGCTACACCTTC.